The sequence of this TCR beta chain was determined in a study of control samples from healthy donors and cancer patients. Generated by immunoSEQ multiplex PCR, the TCRdb table keeps only in-frame clones and is missing some. Seen here are roughly 120,000 clones, 70% to 90% observed once, and the top ten hold 2% to 2.5%. The CDR3 contains 17 residues. Germline V gene data show CDR1 as LGHDT and CDR2 as YNNKEL (reference sequence). V lost 3 bases, J lost 3 bases, and 18 bases lay in between. The source of this sequence is a woman aged 70-85 years in good health. The chain couples TRBV3-1 (or the pseudogene TRBV3-2) to TRBJ2-1; a possible D gene is TRBD2 (6 bases). Sequencing input: blood. The CDR3 bases are TGTGCCAGCAGCCAGTGGGGTGGGGGACTCCGCTACAATGAGCAGTTCTTC. This codes for CASSQWGGGLRYNEQFF.